The 32 T cell receptor beta chains presented below share a single source sample, sequenced in a study of blood T cells in healthy people across ages. The authors ran a second PCR of about 7 to 11 cycles using a sample-barcoded 5' primer and a J-beta primer mix. TCRdb reprocessed the 5' RACE reads with MiXCR, giving one entry per CDR3 protein. The sample carries under 850,000 distinct CDR3 sequences, about 36% recorded once. Sequencing was carried out using blood. Receptors originate from a man between 18 and 35 years old in good health.

The chain combines TRBV12-3 or TRBV12-4 with TRBJ1-6; no reliable D call. V lost 6 bases and J lost 8, with 14 bases in between. The CDR3 contains 14 residues. This CDR3 reads CASSVDKSYSPLHF. CDR3 nucleotide sequence: TGTGCCAGCAGCGTCGACAAATCCTATTCACCCCTCCACTTT.

There are many counts of this clonotype. The chain joins TRBV12-3 or TRBV12-4 to TRBJ1-1, with TRBD1 identical over 8 bases. The CDR3 covers 15 residues. Trimming cost V 6 bases and J 4 bases; bases outside gene matches: 10. The CDR3 protein is CASSRDDRGGTEAFF. CDR3 DNA sequence: TGTGCCAGCAGCCGTGACGACAGGGGAGGCACTGAAGCTTTCTTT.

This chain links TRBV7-8 with TRBJ2-4; TRBD1 aligns across 7 bases. V trimming: 4 bases; J trimming: 0 bases; junction bases outside the gene matches: 9. Germline V gene data show CDR1 as SGHVS and CDR2 as FQNEAQ. The CDR3 length is 17 residues. CDR3 bases: TGTGCCAGCAGCTCCCCGGGACAGACTATAGCCAAAAACATTCAGTACTTC. Its protein is CASSSPGQTIAKNIQYF.

The chain joins TRBV12-3 or TRBV12-4 to TRBJ2-7, with TRBD1 identical over 8 bases. The CDR3 contains 14 residues. Trimming took 5 bases from V and 1 from J; bases not matched to a gene: 4. The CDR3 DNA reads as TGTGCCAGCAGTGACAGGGGTGGATCCTACGAGCAGTACTTC. Amino acids: CASSDRGGSYEQYF.

This clonotype was found a few times. V gene TRBV29-1 combines with J gene TRBJ2-3, with a tentative D call TRBD2 (6 bases). The length of the CDR3 is 14 residues. V gave up 6 bases and J gave up 6 bases, with 19 bases separating them. Germline values: CDR1 SQVTM, CDR2 ANQGSEA. CDR3 coding DNA: TGCAGCGTGTTTATGGGGAGGTCCACGGATACGCAGTATTTT. Its translation: CSVFMGRSTDTQYF.

This clonotype has ten or more counts. This rearrangement joins TRBV20-1 to TRBJ2-1, with 7 bases identical to TRBD1. The junction had 9 bases not matched to a gene; V was cut back by 0 bases and J by 4 bases. Germline V gene sequence: CDR1 DFQATT, CDR2 SNEGSKA (reference sequence). The CDR3 totals 16 residues. For the CDR3, the DNA is TGCAGTGCTAGAGAAGAACAGGGGCAAGGGTACAATGAGCAGTTCTTC. Its translation: CSAREEQGQGYNEQFF.

Ten or more counts support this clonotype. The J gene is TRBJ2-5, the V gene TRBV12-3 or TRBV12-4; D call uncertain. The germline V and J ends were trimmed by 3 bases and 2 bases, with 7 bases remaining between them. The CDR3 length is 13 residues. The CDR3 coding sequence is TGTGCCAGCAGTTTCGGTGGGCAAGAGACCCAGTACTTC. Translated, it gives CASSFGGQETQYF.

Comments on this clonotype: This may come from a read error, since a much larger clone is one base off. V is TRBV12-3 or TRBV12-4 and J is TRBJ2-1, with 15 bases aligning to TRBD2. This CDR3 region has 17 residues. V trimming: 6 bases; J trimming: 8 bases; junction bases outside the gene matches: 11. The CDR3 is CASSRGLAGGLEYEQFF. CDR3 sequence (DNA): TGTGCCAGCAGCCGGGGACTAGCGGGGGGCCTCGAGTATGAGCAGTTCTTC.

V and J are TRBV5-1 and TRBJ2-7, with TRBD2 matching 11 bases. With 4 bases clipped from V and 7 bases from J, the junction kept 16 bases outside the gene matches. The CDR3 loop spans 17 amino acids. The germline V gene encodes CDR1 SGHRS and CDR2 YFSETQ. The DNA of the CDR3 is TGCGCCAGCAGCACCCGTATTAGCGGGGGGGCGGATAATGAGCAGTACTTC. It codes for CASSTRISGGADNEQYF.

A note on this clonotype: The junction departs from the called germline gene at one end, perhaps through a read error. This chain links TRBV20-1 with TRBJ1-2, with 7 bases fitting TRBD1. CDR3 size: 15 residues. Germline V gene sequence: CDR1 DFQATT, CDR2 SNEGSKA (reference sequence). CDR3 in DNA: TGCAGTGCTAGAGACCGGACAGGAGCTAACCATGGCTACACCTTC. It translates to CSARDRTGANHGYTF.

The chain recombines TRBV4-3 with TRBJ2-3; 7 bases are a match to TRBD2. J lost 2 bases, V lost 2 bases, and 4 bases had no gene match. Germline CDR1 and CDR2: LGHNA and YSLEER. The CDR3 runs to 15 residues. The CDR3 loop reads CASSQRLADTDTQYF. CDR3 nucleotides: TGCGCCAGCAGCCAACGACTAGCAGACACAGATACGCAGTATTTT.

J is TRBJ2-1 and V is TRBV7-8, with D uncertain. V gave up 4 bases and J gave up 6 bases, with 10 bases separating them. The CDR3 spans 13 residues. Germline assignment: CDR1 SGHVS and CDR2 FQNEAQ. The CDR3 loop reads CASSSGLGNEQFF. CDR3 nucleotide sequence: TGTGCCAGCAGCTCCGGGTTGGGCAATGAGCAGTTCTTC.

The V call is TRBV6-6, the J call TRBJ2-4; D is undetermined. The J call may not be correct, given that the DNA end is closer to TRBJ2-7. The CDR3 sequence is 15 residues long. CDR1 is MNHNY and CDR2 is SVGAGI in the germline V gene (reference sequence). DNA of the CDR3: TGTGCCAGCAGTTCTACAGACCCTGGGGTCTACGAGCAGTACTTC. Translated, it gives CASSSTDPGVYEQYF.

DNA of the CDR3: TGTGCCAGCAGCCGAGGACAGGAACGCCAAGAGACCCAGTACTTC. Its translation is CASSRGQERQETQYF. The V gene is TRBV27, the J gene TRBJ2-5; 7 bases map to TRBD1. The CDR3 contains 15 residues. Trimming cost V 6 bases and J 1 base; bases outside gene matches: 8. Germline V lookup: CDR1 MNHEY, CDR2 SMNVEV (reference sequence).

This clonotype was recorded a few times. The chain joins TRBV4-3 to TRBJ1-4, with D possibly TRBD1 on 5 matching bases. Germline V gene sequence: CDR1 LGHNA, CDR2 YSLEER. V shed 1 base and J shed 4 bases, with 10 bases lying between them. The CDR3 spans 15 residues. CDR3 in amino acids: CASSQGGRVNEKLFF. The CDR3 bases are TGCGCCAGCAGCCAAGGTGGCAGGGTTAATGAAAAACTGTTTTTT.

This clonotype was observed at least ten times. V gene TRBV4-3 combines with J gene TRBJ1-1, with unresolved D. Trimming left V 1 base short and J 0 bases short, with 9 bases between. The CDR3 runs 15 residues. The germline gives CDR1 LGHNA, CDR2 YSLEER. The CDR3 DNA reads as TGCGCCAGCAGCCAAGGAAGGGTCCTGAACACTGAAGCTTTCTTT. This sequence encodes CASSQGRVLNTEAFF.

There are a few counts of this clonotype. This rearrangement joins TRBV14 to TRBJ2-7; 7 positions match TRBD1. J was trimmed by 2 bases and V by 4 bases; bases with no gene match: 11. CDR1 is SGHDN and CDR2 is FVKESK in the germline V gene. This CDR3 is 16 amino acids long. DNA for the CDR3: TGTGCCAGCAGCCCTCTTGGATCCGGGACAGCCTACGAGCAGTACTTC. Amino acid sequence: CASSPLGSGTAYEQYF.

This clonotype was counted only a few times. The chain employs TRBV3-1 and TRBJ2-7; TRBD1 matches at 7 bases. V lost 1 base, J lost 1 base, and 7 bases stayed unmatched. Germline V gene sequence: CDR1 LGHDT, CDR2 YNNKEL (reference sequence). The CDR3 is 16 amino acids. The CDR3 loop reads CASSQVETGPSYEQYF. CDR3 DNA: TGTGCCAGCAGCCAAGTTGAGACAGGGCCGTCCTACGAGCAGTACTTC.

This chain uses TRBV6-2 or TRBV6-3 with TRBJ2-3; 12 positions agree with TRBD2. The V gene end was trimmed by 7 bases and the J gene end by 1 base; junction bases not matched to a gene: 3. This CDR3 region has 15 residues. CDR1 and CDR2 (germline): MNHEY, SVGEGT. The CDR3 loop is CASTRTSGGTDTQYF. In nucleotides, the CDR3 is TGTGCCAGCACCCGGACTAGCGGGGGCACAGATACGCAGTATTTT.

J is TRBJ1-1 and V is TRBV5-6; D is uncertain. This CDR3 has 17 residues. V dropped 4 bases and J dropped 2 bases, with 21 bases sitting between them. The germline CDR1 and CDR2 sequences are SGHDT and YYEEEE. DNA of the CDR3: TGTGCCAGCAGCATCCTTCACGCGTGGGGTTTAAACACTGAAGCTTTCTTT. Its translation: CASSILHAWGLNTEAFF.

The chain couples TRBV5-1 to TRBJ2-3; 10 bases agree with TRBD1. J was trimmed by 1 base and V by 0 bases; bases with no gene match: 2. The CDR3 spans 16 residues. CDR1 and CDR2 (germline): SGHRS, YFSETQ. The CDR3 loop is CASSLGQGAGTDTQYF. The CDR3 coding sequence is TGCGCCAGCAGCTTGGGACAGGGGGCTGGCACAGATACGCAGTATTTT.

A few counts support this clonotype. The chain uses TRBV7-3 and TRBJ1-1; D gene ambiguous. V was pared by 5 bases and J by 4 bases, with 17 bases between. CDR1 is SGHTA and CDR2 is FQGTGA in the germline V gene. The CDR3 length is 15 residues. The CDR3 protein is CASSPDPGWGTEAFF. CDR3 nucleotides: TGTGCCAGCAGCCCCGACCCCGGGTGGGGCACTGAAGCTTTCTTT.

This chain links TRBV4-2 with TRBJ1-2; no definite D call. V was cut by 0 bases and J by 8 bases, with 16 bases left in between. The CDR3 sequence is 15 residues long. Germline CDR1 reads LGHNA; CDR2 reads YNFKEQ. In DNA, the CDR3 is TGTGCCAGCAGCCAAGAGTTTTCGGTATTTTTGGGCTACACCTTC. Translating it yields CASSQEFSVFLGYTF.

This sequence joins TRBV5-1 and TRBJ1-1; 7 nucleotides align to TRBD1. The germline gives CDR1 SGHRS, CDR2 YFSETQ. This CDR3 region has 17 residues. V was clipped by 0 bases and J by 1 base; unmatched bases: 9. Here the CDR3 reads CASSLAFDRAPNTEAFF. CDR3 sequence (DNA): TGCGCCAGCAGCTTGGCCTTCGACAGGGCACCGAACACTGAAGCTTTCTTT.

CDR3 DNA sequence: TGTGCCAGCAGTAAGACGCCGGGACAGTCCTTAGAGACCCAGTACTTC. It codes for CASSKTPGQSLETQYF. J is TRBJ2-5 and V is TRBV27; TRBD1 matches 7 bases. The CDR3 is 16 amino acids. J was trimmed by 4 bases and V by 5 bases; bases with no gene match: 13. The germline gives CDR1 MNHEY, CDR2 SMNVEV (reference sequence).

This clonotype was observed once. The rearrangement links TRBV7-9 to TRBJ1-6; D may be TRBD1 (5 bases). Trimming took 6 bases from V and 6 from J, leaving 15 bases between them. Germline V gene data show CDR1 as SEHNR and CDR2 as FQNEAQ (reference sequence). The CDR3 is 15 residues long. The CDR3 nucleotides read TGTGCCAGCAGTTCCTATCTAAGGGGTAATTCACCCCTCCACTTT. It yields the protein CASSSYLRGNSPLHF.

This clonotype has a count of ten or more. The V and J genes are TRBV10-3 and TRBJ2-7; 10 nucleotides agree with TRBD1. CDR3 length: 14 residues. Germline lookup yields CDR1 ENHRY and CDR2 SYGVKD. V trimming: 2 bases; J trimming: 5 bases; junction bases outside the gene matches: 3. The CDR3 sequence: CAISEGQGVHEQYF. The CDR3 coding sequence is TGTGCCATCAGTGAGGGACAGGGGGTCCACGAGCAGTACTTC.

This clonotype was found many times. This chain joins TRBV7-6 and TRBJ2-7; 7 bases align to TRBD1. The germline CDR1 and CDR2 sequences are SGHVS and FNYEAQ. The V and J ends lost 4 bases and 2 bases, in that order; junction bases with no gene match: 8. The CDR3 is 15 amino acids. CDR3 in amino acids: CASSSTGFTPYEQYF. The CDR3 DNA is TGTGCCAGCAGCTCGACAGGGTTTACCCCCTACGAGCAGTACTTC.

The sample holds a few counts of this clonotype. The rearrangement uses TRBV4-3 and TRBJ1-2; D is undetermined. V lost 0 bases to trimming and J lost 0 bases, with 11 bases between them. In germline, CDR1 is LGHNA, CDR2 YSLEER. The CDR3 totals 16 residues. CDR3 DNA sequence: TGCGCCAGCAGCCAAGAATTGCCCGCTACTAACTATGGCTACACCTTC. Protein sequence: CASSQELPATNYGYTF.

The chain couples TRBV5-1 to TRBJ2-3, with 7 bases aligning to TRBD2. Germline assignment: CDR1 SGHRS and CDR2 YFSETQ. The CDR3 extends over 13 amino acids. With V trimmed by 3 bases and J by 5 bases, 3 bases remained unmatched. CDR3 nucleotide sequence: TGCGCCAGCAGCTGGGGAGGGTTAGATACGCAGTATTTT. Protein sequence: CASSWGGLDTQYF. Full variable domain (missing parts from reference TRBV5-1 and TRBJ2-3): KAGVTQTPRYLIKTRGQQVTLSCSPISGHRSVSWYQQTPGQGLQFLFEYFSETQRNKGNFPGRFSGRQFSNSRSEMNVSTLELGDSALYLCASSWGGLDTQYFGPGTRLTVL.

The chain uses TRBV10-3 and TRBJ2-7; D is perhaps TRBD2 (6 bases). The CDR3 totals 15 residues. CDR1 and CDR2 (germline): ENHRY, SYGVKD. Trimming left V 6 bases short and J 0 bases short, with 15 bases between. CDR3 coding DNA: TGTGCCATCAGCGCCGGGACTCTTGTCTCCTACGAGCAGTACTTC. Its protein is CAISAGTLVSYEQYF.

This clonotype was observed a handful of times. This chain joins TRBV6-6 and TRBJ2-1, with TRBD1 matching over 7 bases. J was trimmed by 2 bases and V by 2 bases; bases with no gene match: 6. The CDR3 is 16 residues long. Germline lookup yields CDR1 MNHNY and CDR2 SVGAGI (reference sequence). CDR3 residues: CASSYPGGQAYNEQFF. CDR3 DNA sequence: TGTGCCAGCAGTTACCCAGGGGGTCAAGCCTACAATGAGCAGTTCTTC.